These 32 T cell receptor beta chains share one sample of origin, sequenced in a study of CD8 T cells in Susac syndrome. Random hexamers primed reverse transcription of 0.5 to 1 ug RNA. Via MiXCR, TCRdb re-called the immunoSEQ multiplex PCR reads, giving one row per CDR3 protein. Of fewer than 80,000 distinct CDR3 sequences listed, approximately 93% are singletons. Material for sequencing was CD8+ T cells from PBMCs. Receptors originate from a human donor with multiple sclerosis.

The rearrangement uses TRBV6-5 and TRBJ2-7; 9 bases fit TRBD1. There are 18 residues in the CDR3. After removal of 0 bases from V and 4 bases from J, the junction contained 13 bases not matched to a gene. Germline values: CDR1 MNHEY, CDR2 SVGAGI. CDR3 DNA sequence: TGTGCCAGCAGTTACTCGAATAGGCTTGGACAGGGGATTTACGAGCAGTACTTC. As protein: CASSYSNRLGQGIYEQYF.

The chain employs TRBV2 and TRBJ1-5; D unresolved. The CDR3 runs 15 residues. Germline CDR1 reads SNHLY; CDR2 reads FYNNEI. V was pared by 5 bases and J by 3 bases, with 14 bases between. The CDR3 DNA reads as TGTGCCAGCAGTATGGCCGTGGGAGACAATCAGCCCCAGCATTTT. This encodes CASSMAVGDNQPQHF.

V and J are TRBV30 and TRBJ2-3; D unresolved. Germline loops: CDR1 GTSNPN, CDR2 SVGIG (reference sequence). The CDR3 has 13 amino acids. Trimming removed 0 bases from V and 2 bases from J, with 6 bases in between. The CDR3 loop is CAWSVASTDTQYF. The CDR3 region has the DNA TGTGCCTGGAGTGTGGCGTCCACAGATACGCAGTATTTT.

The V call is TRBV7-2, the J call TRBJ2-3; 11 nucleotides match TRBD2. V shed 4 bases, J shed 0 bases, and the junction held 3 bases outside the gene matches. CDR1 SGHTA and CDR2 FQGNSA come from the germline V gene. The CDR3 consists of 16 residues. The CDR3 loop reads CASSSGLAGSTDTQYF. The CDR3 DNA follows: TGTGCCAGCAGCTCCGGACTAGCGGGTAGCACAGATACGCAGTATTTT. Based on the CDR3 plus reference TRBV7-2 and TRBJ2-3, the full variable domain is GAGVSQSPSNKVTEKGKDVELRCDPISGHTALYWYRQSLGQGLEFLIYFQGNSAPDKSGLPSDRFSAERTGGSVSTLTIQRTQQEDSAVYLCASSSGLAGSTDTQYFGPGTRLTVL.

The chain is built from TRBV7-9 and TRBJ2-3; 7 bases agree with TRBD1. The CDR3 loop spans 17 amino acids. The trim removed 5 bases at V and 1 base at J, leaving 12 bases unmatched. Germline V lookup: CDR1 SEHNR, CDR2 FQNEAQ (reference sequence). The CDR3 bases are TGTGCCAGCAGCACCACATCCAGGGGGACGGGCACAGATACGCAGTATTTT. Translated, it gives CASSTTSRGTGTDTQYF.

The DNA of the CDR3 is TGTGCCTGGAGTGTACAAGGGCATCAGCCCCAGCATTTT. As protein: CAWSVQGHQPQHF. V is TRBV30 and J is TRBJ1-5; the D is unclear. Germline V gives CDR1 GTSNPN, CDR2 SVGIG (reference sequence). The CDR3 runs 13 residues. The V end was cut by 0 bases, the J end by 5 bases, with 8 bases between.

The genes are TRBV7-9 and TRBJ2-5, with 11 positions matching TRBD2. This CDR3 comprises 16 residues. Germline V gives CDR1 SEHNR, CDR2 FQNEAQ (reference sequence). With V trimmed by 5 bases and J by 6 bases, 11 bases remained unmatched. The CDR3 nucleotides read TGTGCCAGCAGCCCCGAACTAGCGGGAGTGGGAAAGACCCAGTACTTC. Translation gives CASSPELAGVGKTQYF.

The chain joins TRBV12-3 or TRBV12-4 to TRBJ1-1, with 9 bases that match TRBD1. With 3 bases clipped from V and 1 base from J, the junction kept 9 bases outside the gene matches. CDR3 length: 17 amino acids. CDR3 sequence: CASSFFALGQGNTEAFF. As DNA, the CDR3 is TGTGCCAGCAGTTTTTTCGCTCTGGGACAGGGGAACACTGAAGCTTTCTTT.

The CDR3 loop reads CASSRRGPGLKGEQYF. CDR3 coding DNA: TGTGCCAGCTCTCGAAGAGGACCGGGACTAAAAGGGGAGCAGTACTTC. The rearrangement links TRBV18 to TRBJ2-7, with TRBD2 matching over 7 bases. J lost 7 bases, V lost 6 bases, and 18 bases had no gene match. This CDR3 has 16 amino acids. CDR1 is KGHSH, CDR2 LQKENI, per germline.

The chain recombines TRBV9 with TRBJ2-2; the match to TRBD1 covers 9 bases. The CDR3 is 15 residues long. With V trimmed by 3 bases and J by 6 bases, 6 bases remained unmatched. Germline assignment: CDR1 SGDLS and CDR2 YYNGEE. CDR3 DNA: TGTGCCAGCAGCGGGGGGACAGGGCCCCCCGGGGAGCTGTTTTTT. This translates into CASSGGTGPPGELFF.

CDR3: CASSLTEDGYGYTF. CDR3 DNA sequence: TGTGCCAGCAGTTTAACCGAGGACGGCTATGGCTACACCTTC. The rearrangement links TRBV27 to TRBJ1-2, with D unresolved. V lost 2 bases, J lost 4 bases, and 11 bases lay in between. Germline values: CDR1 MNHEY, CDR2 SMNVEV (reference sequence). The CDR3 extends over 14 amino acids.

The chain joins TRBV2 to TRBJ2-7, with D unclear. CDR1 and CDR2 from the germline V gene are SNHLY and FYNNEI. The CDR3 is made up of 12 amino acids. The V gene lost 1 base and the J gene lost 7 bases, with 8 bases spanning the gap. DNA for the CDR3: TGTGCCAGCAGTGAAGTCCGTCTTGAGCAGTACTTC. It specifies CASSEVRLEQYF. Full variable domain (rest looked up from reference TRBV2 and TRBJ2-7): EPEVTQTPSHQVTQMGQEVILRCVPISNHLYFYWYRQILGQKVEFLVSFYNNEISEKSEIFDDQFSVERPDGSNFTLKIRSTKLEDSAMYFCASSEVRLEQYFGPGTRLTVT.

The V and J genes are TRBV15 and TRBJ2-3; a weak D match, TRBD2 (5 bases). Germline CDR1 reads LNHNV; CDR2 reads YYDKDF (reference sequence). The CDR3 length is 14 residues. V shed 1 base and J shed 2 bases, with 7 bases lying between them. The CDR3 coding sequence is TGTGCCACCAGCAGAGGACTACACACAGATACGCAGTATTTT. This sequence encodes CATSRGLHTDTQYF.

The chain links TRBV7-9 to TRBJ2-2; D is uncertain. Trimming pared 4 bases from V and 7 bases from J, leaving 10 bases between. The germline gives CDR1 SEHNR, CDR2 FQNEAQ (reference sequence). The CDR3 contains 13 residues. DNA of the CDR3: TGTGCCAGCAGCTACGACGTCGGCGGGGAGCTGTTTTTT. This sequence encodes CASSYDVGGELFF. The full variable domain, with the rest looked up from reference TRBV7-9 and TRBJ2-2, is DTGVSQNPRHKITKRGQNVTFRCDPISEHNRLYWYRQTLGQGPEFLTYFQNEAQLEKSRLLSDRFSAERPKGSFSTLEIQRTEQGDSAMYLCASSYDVGGELFFGEGSRLTVL.

This chain uses TRBV12-3 or TRBV12-4 with TRBJ1-2; a possible D gene is TRBD1 (6 bases). V was pared by 8 bases and J by 6 bases, with 13 bases between. The length of the CDR3 is 12 residues. In DNA, the CDR3 is TGTGCCAGCGTACAGGGAGAGGATGGCTACACCTTC. This encodes CASVQGEDGYTF.

J is TRBJ2-7 and V is TRBV12-3 or TRBV12-4; 9 nucleotides line up with TRBD1. This CDR3 comprises 12 residues. V trimming: 5 bases; J trimming: 5 bases; junction bases outside the gene matches: 1. The DNA of the CDR3 is TGTGCCAGCAGTCACAGGGGGCACGAGCAGTACTTC. Translation gives CASSHRGHEQYF.

This chain uses TRBV4-3 with TRBJ2-7; the D is unclear. Germline V CDR1 and CDR2: LGHNA, YSLEER. There are 13 residues in the CDR3. V lost 4 bases and J 3 bases, leaving 10 bases between the germline ends. The CDR3 region is CASSPSLDYEQYF. The CDR3 DNA reads TGCGCCAGCAGCCCCTCCCTCGACTACGAGCAGTACTTC.

The rearrangement joins TRBV7-9 to TRBJ2-1; 9 bases are a match to TRBD2. Germline CDR1 SEHNR, CDR2 FQNEAQ (reference sequence). The CDR3 extends over 15 amino acids. The trim removed 5 bases at V and 7 bases at J, leaving 9 bases unmatched. This CDR3 reads CASSPLAGSRNEQFF. As DNA, the CDR3 is TGTGCCAGCAGCCCTCTAGCGGGGTCTAGGAATGAGCAGTTCTTC.

The chain carries TRBV7-2 and TRBJ1-2; possibly TRBD1 for D (5 bases). Trimming took off 1 base at V and 3 bases at J, with 9 bases between the two ends. Per the germline V gene, CDR1 is SGHTA and CDR2 is FQGNSA. This CDR3 is built from 14 residues. CDR3 nucleotides: TGTGCCAGCAGCTTAGGGGGCATGGACTATGGCTACACCTTC. Residues: CASSLGGMDYGYTF.

This clonotype was seen a single time. This chain connects TRBV12-3 or TRBV12-4 to TRBJ2-3; 7 nucleotides line up with TRBD2. This CDR3 comprises 16 residues. V gave up 5 bases and J gave up 2 bases; unmatched junction bases: 10. This CDR3 reads CASSPLADSYTDTQYF. CDR3 in DNA: TGTGCCAGCAGTCCCCTAGCGGATTCGTACACAGATACGCAGTATTTT.

The chain recombines TRBV5-6 with TRBJ2-1, with TRBD2 identical over 7 bases. CDR3 size: 17 residues. V lost 2 bases, J lost 3 bases, and 11 bases stayed unmatched. The V gene's germline CDR1 is SGHDT and CDR2 YYEEEE. DNA of the CDR3: TGTGCCAGCAGCTTACGGCCCCTAGCGGACCTCTACAATGAGCAGTTCTTC. Translating it yields CASSLRPLADLYNEQFF. Filled out from reference TRBV5-6 and TRBJ2-1, the complete variable domain reads DAGVTQSPTHLIKTRGQQVTLRCSPKSGHDTVSWYQQALGQGPQFIFQYYEEEERQRGNFPDRFSGHQFPNYSSELNVNALLLGDSALYLCASSLRPLADLYNEQFFGPGTRLTVL.

The chain is built from TRBV9 and TRBJ2-2; 7 bases are a match to TRBD1. J lost 4 bases, V lost 3 bases, and 12 bases had no gene match. Germline V gives CDR1 SGDLS, CDR2 YYNGEE. CDR3 length: 17 amino acids. The CDR3 coding sequence is TGTGCCAGCAGCGGATCAACAGGGGTTAGTTTCACCGGGGAGCTGTTTTTT. It translates to CASSGSTGVSFTGELFF.

This chain joins TRBV12-3 or TRBV12-4 and TRBJ2-1; the D gene could be TRBD1 or TRBD2 (5 bases each). The CDR3 length is 12 residues. The V and J ends lost 3 bases and 8 bases respectively, with 8 bases between them. The CDR3 is CASSLGVDEQFF. CDR3 DNA sequence: TGTGCCAGCAGTTTGGGGGTCGATGAGCAGTTCTTC.

The chain is built from TRBV28 and TRBJ2-5, with no clear D. V was pared by 2 bases and J by 8 bases, with 6 bases between. The CDR3 extends over 11 amino acids. Germline V gene data show CDR1 as MDHEN and CDR2 as SYDVKM. CDR3 residues: CASSLVGTQYF. The CDR3 bases are TGTGCCAGCAGTTTAGTCGGAACCCAGTACTTC.

This chain uses TRBV12-3 or TRBV12-4 with TRBJ2-7, with D uncertain. Trimming pared 1 base from V and 5 bases from J, leaving 6 bases between. There are 12 residues in the CDR3. In nucleotides, the CDR3 is TGTGCCAGCAGTTTAGGGCAGAACGAGCAGTACTTC. This gives the protein CASSLGQNEQYF.

With respect to this clonotype: One junction end disagrees with the germline gene, perhaps due to a read error. V and J are TRBV9 and TRBJ1-2; D uncertain. CDR3 size: 10 residues. The germline V gene encodes CDR1 SGDLS and CDR2 YYNGEE. CDR3 nucleotides: TGTGCCAGCAGTGAGGGAATTATATCCTTC. It specifies CASSEGIISF.

The chain combines TRBV23-1 with TRBJ2-2, with D hard to call. TRBV23-1 is an ORF; its function is uncertain. This CDR3 has 14 amino acids. Trimming left V 8 bases short and J 0 bases short, with 10 bases between. The CDR3 loop is CASARPTNTGELFF. The CDR3 region has the DNA TGCGCCAGCGCCCGACCTACGAACACCGGGGAGCTGTTTTTT.

The chain carries TRBV4-1 and TRBJ2-7; D may be TRBD2 (5 bases). The length of the CDR3 is 13 residues. Trimming removed 1 base from V and 3 bases from J, with 7 bases in between. CDR1 MGHRA and CDR2 YSYEKL come from the germline V gene. This chain's CDR3 is CASSQVRGYEQYF. Here the CDR3 DNA reads TGCGCCAGCAGCCAAGTTCGGGGCTACGAGCAGTACTTC.

This chain links TRBV2 with TRBJ2-1; no definite D call. The germline CDR1 and CDR2 sequences are SNHLY and FYNNEI. V was clipped by 2 bases and J by 7 bases, with 0 bases between them. There are 10 residues in the CDR3. CDR3 in DNA: TGTGCCAGCAGTGAAAATGAGCAGTTCTTC. It is translated as CASSENEQFF. Based on the CDR3 plus reference TRBV2 and TRBJ2-1, the full variable domain is EPEVTQTPSHQVTQMGQEVILRCVPISNHLYFYWYRQILGQKVEFLVSFYNNEISEKSEIFDDQFSVERPDGSNFTLKIRSTKLEDSAMYFCASSENEQFFGPGTRLTVL.

J is TRBJ2-2 and V is TRBV3-1; D is perhaps TRBD1 or TRBD2 (5 bases each). The CDR3 is 15 amino acids. Between the trimmed V and J ends, which lost 9 bases and 1 base, there was a span of 15 bases. The germline gives CDR1 LGHDT, CDR2 YNNKEL (reference sequence). The CDR3 DNA is TGTGCCAGTACGGACGGGACCGGGAACACCGGGGAGCTGTTTTTT. Translation gives CASTDGTGNTGELFF. The variable domain in full, completed from reference TRBV3-1 and TRBJ2-2, reads DTAVSQTPKYLVTQMGNDKSIKCEQNLGHDTMYWYKQDSKKFLKIMFSYNNKELIINETVPNRFSPKSPDKAHLNLHINSLELGDSAVYFCASTDGTGNTGELFFGEGSRLTVL.

As DNA, the CDR3 is TGTGCCAGCAGTCCCGACAGGCCCTATAGCAATCAGCCCCAGCATTTT. This encodes CASSPDRPYSNQPQHF. The chain is built from TRBV27 and TRBJ1-5, with D perhaps TRBD1 (6 bases). Trimming took off 5 bases at V and 0 bases at J, with 14 bases between the two ends. This CDR3 region has 16 residues. Per the germline V gene, CDR1 is MNHEY and CDR2 is SMNVEV (reference sequence).

The chain combines TRBV7-9 with TRBJ1-1; D remains unclear. The CDR3 covers 13 residues. Germline CDR1 SEHNR, CDR2 FQNEAQ (reference sequence). Trimming removed 1 base at V and 7 bases at J, with 10 bases between. The CDR3 region has the DNA TGTGCCAGCAGCTTAGGAGGGAGCGGTGAAGCTTTCTTT. Protein: CASSLGGSGEAFF.